This T cell receptor beta chain was sequenced for a study of CD8+ T cells in alopecia areata. Study details: Treated patients were dosed with oral tofacitinib, taking 5 to 10 mg twice daily. Study results and limitations: Since there was just one nonresponder, nobody can yet say how baseline CD8+ expansion ties to response. Mice showed clearer TCR sharing than patients did, a gap that was possibly HLA-related.

Reverse transcribed after extraction, RNA yielded cDNA as the sequencing template. Generated by immunoSEQ multiplex PCR, the TCRdb table keeps only in-frame clones and is missing some. The sample gives 210,000 or so clones, roughly 66% of which show up once; more than 0.95% is in the top ten. Treatment given: oral pan-JAK inhibitor, 5-10 mg twice daily. Remarks on this clone: Antigen specificity is unknown.

The ends were cut back, 4 bases at V and 2 bases at J, with 15 bases in the middle. The CDR3 runs 14 residues. Germline V CDR1 and CDR2: SQVTM, ANQGSEA. The V call is TRBV29-1, the J call TRBJ2-7, with D tentatively TRBD1 (6 bases). This material consisted of CD4+ T cells sorted from blood, taken at approximately week 42, from a patient treated with tofacitinib. This TCR derives from a human donor with alopecia areata. CDR3 sequence: CSVGPKQGTYEQYF. In DNA, the CDR3 is TGCAGCGTTGGACCTAAACAGGGAACCTACGAGCAGTACTTC.